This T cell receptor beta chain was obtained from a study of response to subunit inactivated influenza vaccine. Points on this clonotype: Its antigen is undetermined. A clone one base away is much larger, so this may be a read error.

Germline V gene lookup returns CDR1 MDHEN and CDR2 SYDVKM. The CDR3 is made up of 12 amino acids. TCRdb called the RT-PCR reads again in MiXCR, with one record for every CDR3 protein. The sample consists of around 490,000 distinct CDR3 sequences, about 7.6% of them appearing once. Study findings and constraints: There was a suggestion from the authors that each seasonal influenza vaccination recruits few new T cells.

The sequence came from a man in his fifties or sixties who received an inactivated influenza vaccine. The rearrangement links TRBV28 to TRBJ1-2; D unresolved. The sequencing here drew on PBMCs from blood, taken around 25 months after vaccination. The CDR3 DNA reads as TGTTCCAGCATGGGATCTAACTATGGCTACACCTTC. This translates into CSSMGSNYGYTF.